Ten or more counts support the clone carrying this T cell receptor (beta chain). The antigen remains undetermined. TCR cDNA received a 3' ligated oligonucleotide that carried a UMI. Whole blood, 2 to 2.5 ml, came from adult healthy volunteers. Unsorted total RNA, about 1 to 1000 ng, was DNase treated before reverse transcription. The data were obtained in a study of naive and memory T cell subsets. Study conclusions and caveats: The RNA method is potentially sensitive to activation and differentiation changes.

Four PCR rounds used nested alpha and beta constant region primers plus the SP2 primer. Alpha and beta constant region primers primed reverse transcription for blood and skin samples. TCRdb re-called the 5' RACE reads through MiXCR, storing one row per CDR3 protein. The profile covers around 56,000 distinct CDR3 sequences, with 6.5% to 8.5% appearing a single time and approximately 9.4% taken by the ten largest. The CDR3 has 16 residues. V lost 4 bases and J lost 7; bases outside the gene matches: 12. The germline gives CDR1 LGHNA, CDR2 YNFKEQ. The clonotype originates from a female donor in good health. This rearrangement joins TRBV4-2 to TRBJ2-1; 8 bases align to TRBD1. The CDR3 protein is CASSLGQGEGLNEQFF. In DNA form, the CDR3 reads TGTGCCAGCAGCCTAGGACAGGGAGAGGGCTTGAATGAGCAGTTCTTC.